This TCR beta chain appears in the sequencing data of a study of neurological immune-mediated disorders (dated by TCRdb to between 2018 and 2021). Looking at the study overall: Peripheral blood TCR-beta repertoires from patients with HTLV-I-associated myelopathy (HAM/TSP), patients with multiple sclerosis, and healthy controls were compared in the study using UMI-based sequencing. The approximately 110 TCR-beta libraries included longitudinal samples, technical triplicates and paired sorted CD4+ and CD8+ T-cell subsets alongside PBMC samples. The cohort comprised 68 subjects: roughly 15 HAM/TSP patients, 35 or so multiple sclerosis patients and about 20 healthy controls. The investigation overall reported the following: TCR clonal expansion was highest in HAM/TSP patients and lowest in MS patients, with MS patients falling below even healthy controls. No identical CDR3 amino acid sequences were found to be shared among expanded clones across subjects, suggesting that TCR-beta repertoires were private in all groups.

This clonotype occurred many times. Its antigen is still unknown. No base quality information exists; no much larger clone differs at one position. cDNA was synthesized by template-switch 5'RACE using a primer with a 10-nucleotide random unique molecular identifier that tagged each TCR transcript. Each sequencing run produced over 170 million TCR-beta sequences covering 15-18 subjects. Total RNA was extracted with the RNeasy kit. Using the KAPA Real-time Library Amplification kit, TCR-beta VDJ regions were amplified with primers for the TCR constant region and the 5'RACE anchor. Sample indexes and Illumina adaptors were added in a first PCR, and a second PCR then increased library yield. After Ampure bead purification, the TCR product of roughly 650 bp was size-selected on a 2% E-gel SizeSelection system. Before pooling, library quality was assessed on a Bioanalyzer, concentration was determined with Qubit, and library quantification was performed with the Kapa Library Quantification kit. Libraries were sequenced paired-end 2 x 150 bp on an Illumina HiSeq 2500. To increase sequence diversity, about 25-31% phiX was spiked into each library pool. From the authors' description of their analysis: Quality-filtered reads were processed with the UMI-based MiGEC pipeline, and over 75% of raw TCR sequences were removed by the MiGEC pipeline during error correction. IMGT germline references were used for alignment of VDJ genes, and clonotypes were defined by a unique CDR3 amino acid sequence together with V-J genes. Clonal expansion, Shannon diversity and CDR3 relatedness were evaluated with VDJtools (CalcPairwiseDistances, ClusterSamples), while phylogenetic trees were built in CLCbio workbench. Using coefficient-of-variation modelling across technical triplicates, the study counted a clone as expanded if it had at least 8 unique UMIs. TCRdb reworked the public reads: Q25 trimming with fastp, MiXCR clone assembly, productive beta chains retained. For every CDR3 protein sequence, its rows merge into one entry that carries the most common genes and DNA. The V and J calls here are based on TCRdb, not the publication. The sample yields about 84,000 distinct CDR3 sequences; about a tenth were counted once. In total, the top ten clones hold 1.8% of the sample.

Blood bank volunteers in Maryland, USA served as the healthy controls. Unsorted PBMC libraries were generated from 2 million PBMCs stored in RNAlater at -80 °C until RNA extraction. Peripheral blood was subjected to Ficoll-Hypaque density gradient centrifugation to isolate PBMCs, which were then cryopreserved in liquid nitrogen. CDR1 DFQATT and CDR2 SNEGSKA are derived from the germline V gene (reference sequence). Trimming takes 3 bases from V and 12 bases from J, and the germline ends sit 30 bases apart. CDR3 length: 16 amino acids, cysteine to phenylalanine. The retained sequence is limited to the CDR3, 48 bases, with the frame set at the first base.

Sequenced material: PBMCs. The chain uses TRBV20-1 and TRBJ2-7; a tentative D call is TRBD1 (6 bases match). The receptor was derived from a man aged 35-49 years in good health. For the CDR3, the sequence is CSASKNLLGGEDNWYF. The nucleotide sequence reads as follows: TGCAGTGCTAGTAAGAACCTCCTAGGGGGAGAGGATAATTGGTACTTC.